The text below deals with one TCR beta chain. Its antigen is currently unknown. This entry belongs to a study of OX40 agonist ivuxolimab in advanced cancers. Study information: Partial responses were seen in three patients, one with hepatocellular carcinoma and two with cutaneous melanoma.

Autoimmune disease history or systemic immunosuppression led to patients being barred. TCRdb's copy holds only in-frame clones and misses some; the assay was immunoSEQ multiplex PCR. The sample holds 90,000 to 95,000 clones, around 87% seen once. Germline-derived CDR1 and CDR2 are SGHNT and YENEEA. There are 16 residues in the CDR3. Trimming took 2 bases from V and 5 from J, leaving 16 bases between them. Study-wide points: Still undetermined is the antigen specificity of the expanded peripheral T cells. Dosing at 0.1 to 3.0 mg/kg was accompanied by clonal expansion of CD4+ and CD8+ blood T cells by week 6.

This TCR derives from an adult with an advanced solid tumor such as melanoma, head and neck, liver or kidney cancer. Sequences were derived from CD4+ or CD8+ T cells sorted from blood, sampled in a trial of the OX40 agonist ivuxolimab. The chain links TRBV11-3 to TRBJ2-1; D perhaps matches TRBD2 (6 bases). DNA of the CDR3: TGTGCCAGCAGCTTATTTCTAACGGGAGCAGACAATGAGCAGTTCTTC. Its protein product is CASSLFLTGADNEQFF.